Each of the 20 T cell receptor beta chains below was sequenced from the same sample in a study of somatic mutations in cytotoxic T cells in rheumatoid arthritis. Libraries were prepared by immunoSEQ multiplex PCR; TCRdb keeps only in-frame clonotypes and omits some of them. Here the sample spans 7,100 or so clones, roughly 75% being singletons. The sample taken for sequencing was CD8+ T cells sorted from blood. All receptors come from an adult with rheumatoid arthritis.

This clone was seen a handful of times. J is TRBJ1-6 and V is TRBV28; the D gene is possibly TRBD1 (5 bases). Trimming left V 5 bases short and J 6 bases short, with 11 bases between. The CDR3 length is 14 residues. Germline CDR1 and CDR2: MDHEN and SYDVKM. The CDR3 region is CASSVGEANSPLHF. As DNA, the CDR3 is TGTGCCAGCAGTGTGGGGGAGGCTAATTCACCCCTCCACTTT.

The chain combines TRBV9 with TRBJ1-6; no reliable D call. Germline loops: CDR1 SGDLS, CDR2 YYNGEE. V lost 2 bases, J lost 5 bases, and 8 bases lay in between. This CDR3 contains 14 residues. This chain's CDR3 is CASSVGLDNSPLHF. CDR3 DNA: TGTGCCAGCAGCGTGGGGTTGGATAATTCACCCCTCCACTTT.

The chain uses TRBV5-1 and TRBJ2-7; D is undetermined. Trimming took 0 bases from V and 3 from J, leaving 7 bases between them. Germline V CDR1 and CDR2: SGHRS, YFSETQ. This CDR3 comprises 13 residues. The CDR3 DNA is TGCGCCAGCAGCTTGGGAGCAGGCTACGAGCAGTACGTC. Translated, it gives CASSLGAGYEQYV.

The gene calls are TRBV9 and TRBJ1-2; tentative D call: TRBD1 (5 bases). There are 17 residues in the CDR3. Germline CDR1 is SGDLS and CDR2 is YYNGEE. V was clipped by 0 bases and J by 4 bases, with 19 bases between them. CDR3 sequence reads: CASSVGLSGYGGYGYTF. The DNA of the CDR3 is TGTGCCAGCAGCGTAGGCCTCTCGGGCTACGGGGGCTATGGCTACACCTTC.

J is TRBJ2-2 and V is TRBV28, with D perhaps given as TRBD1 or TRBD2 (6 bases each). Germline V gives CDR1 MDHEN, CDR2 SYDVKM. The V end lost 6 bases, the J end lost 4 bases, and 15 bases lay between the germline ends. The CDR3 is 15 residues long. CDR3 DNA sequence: TGTGCCAGCAGGGGGGGCAGGGTAAGCACCGGGGAGCTGTTTTTT. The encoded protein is CASRGGRVSTGELFF. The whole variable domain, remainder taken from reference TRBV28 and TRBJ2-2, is DVKVTQSSRYLVKRTGEKVFLECVQDMDHENMFWYRQDPGLGLRLIYFSYDVKMKEKGDIPEGYSVSREKKERFSLILESASTNQTSMYLCASRGGRVSTGELFFGEGSRLTVL.

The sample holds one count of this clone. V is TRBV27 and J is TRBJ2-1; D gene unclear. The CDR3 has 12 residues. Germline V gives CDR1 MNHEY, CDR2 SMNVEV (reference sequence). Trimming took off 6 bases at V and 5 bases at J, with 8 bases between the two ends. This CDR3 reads CASRTGDNEQFF. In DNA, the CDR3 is TGTGCCAGCAGGACCGGAGACAATGAGCAGTTCTTC.

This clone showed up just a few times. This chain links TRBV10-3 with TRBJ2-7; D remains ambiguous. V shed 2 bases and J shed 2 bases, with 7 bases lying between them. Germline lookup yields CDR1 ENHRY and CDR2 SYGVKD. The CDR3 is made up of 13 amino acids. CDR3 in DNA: TGTGCCATCAGTGAGGGTCAGCCCTACGAGCAGTACGTC. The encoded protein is CAISEGQPYEQYV.

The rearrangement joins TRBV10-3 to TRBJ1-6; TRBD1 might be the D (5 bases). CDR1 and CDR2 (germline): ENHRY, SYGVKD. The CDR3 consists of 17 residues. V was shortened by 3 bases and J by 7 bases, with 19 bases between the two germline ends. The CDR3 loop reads CAISETGVGRRNSPLHF. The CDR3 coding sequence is TGTGCCATCAGTGAAACAGGAGTTGGGCGGAGAAATTCACCCCTCCACTTT.

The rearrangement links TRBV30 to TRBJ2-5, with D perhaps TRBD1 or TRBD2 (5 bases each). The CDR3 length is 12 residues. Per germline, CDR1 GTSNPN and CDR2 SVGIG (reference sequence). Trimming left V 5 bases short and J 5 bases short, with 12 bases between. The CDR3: CAWYRRTETQYF. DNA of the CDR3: TGTGCCTGGTACAGGAGGACCGAGACCCAGTACTTC.

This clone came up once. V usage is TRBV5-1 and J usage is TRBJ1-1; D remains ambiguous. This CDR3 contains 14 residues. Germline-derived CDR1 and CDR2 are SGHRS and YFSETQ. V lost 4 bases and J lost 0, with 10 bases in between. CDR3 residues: CASSLWALNTEAFF. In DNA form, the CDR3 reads TGCGCCAGCAGCCTCTGGGCCCTGAACACTGAAGCTTTCTTT. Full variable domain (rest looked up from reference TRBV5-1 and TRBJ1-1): KAGVTQTPRYLIKTRGQQVTLSCSPISGHRSVSWYQQTPGQGLQFLFEYFSETQRNKGNFPGRFSGRQFSNSRSEMNVSTLELGDSALYLCASSLWALNTEAFFGQGTRLTVV.

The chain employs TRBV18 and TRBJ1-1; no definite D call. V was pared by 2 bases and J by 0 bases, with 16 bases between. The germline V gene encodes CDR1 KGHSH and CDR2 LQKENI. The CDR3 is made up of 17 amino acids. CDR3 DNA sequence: TGTGCCAGCTCACCAAACGGCGAGGCCAGAGTGAACACTGAAGCTTTCTTT. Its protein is CASSPNGEARVNTEAFF. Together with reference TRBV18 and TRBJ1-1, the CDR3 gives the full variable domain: NAGVMQNPRHLVRRRGQEARLRCSPMKGHSHVYWYRQLPEEGLKFMVYLQKENIIDESGMPKERFSAEFPKEGPSILRIQQVVRGDSAAYFCASSPNGEARVNTEAFFGQGTRLTVV.

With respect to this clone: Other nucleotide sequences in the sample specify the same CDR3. The CDR3 reads CASSLGAGNQPQHF. CDR3 coding DNA: TGTGCCAGCAGCTTAGGGGCAGGGAATCAGCCCCAGCATTTT. This chain connects TRBV7-6 to TRBJ1-5; D might be TRBD1 (5 bases). The CDR3 spans 14 residues. The germline CDR1 and CDR2 sequences are SGHVS and FNYEAQ. V lost 1 base to trimming and J lost 4 bases, with 8 bases between them.

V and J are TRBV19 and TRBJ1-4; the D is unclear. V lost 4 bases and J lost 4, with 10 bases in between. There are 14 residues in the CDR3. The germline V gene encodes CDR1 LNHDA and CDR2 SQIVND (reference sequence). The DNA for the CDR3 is TGTGCCAGTAGTACCCGACACTTTAATGAAAAACTGTTTTTT. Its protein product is CASSTRHFNEKLFF.

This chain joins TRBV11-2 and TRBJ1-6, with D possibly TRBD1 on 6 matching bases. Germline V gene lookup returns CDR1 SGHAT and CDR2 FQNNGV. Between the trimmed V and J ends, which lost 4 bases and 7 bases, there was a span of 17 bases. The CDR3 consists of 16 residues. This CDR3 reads CASSSLVGGRNSPLHF. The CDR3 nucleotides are TGTGCCAGCAGCTCACTGGTGGGGGGGCGAAATTCACCCCTCCACTTT.

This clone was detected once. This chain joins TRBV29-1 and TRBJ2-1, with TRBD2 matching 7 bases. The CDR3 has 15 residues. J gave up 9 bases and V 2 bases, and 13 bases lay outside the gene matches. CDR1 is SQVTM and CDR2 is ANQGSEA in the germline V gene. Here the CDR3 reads CSVEKGGGVSGEQFF. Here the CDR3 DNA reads TGCAGCGTTGAAAAGGGTGGGGGGGTTAGCGGTGAGCAGTTCTTC.

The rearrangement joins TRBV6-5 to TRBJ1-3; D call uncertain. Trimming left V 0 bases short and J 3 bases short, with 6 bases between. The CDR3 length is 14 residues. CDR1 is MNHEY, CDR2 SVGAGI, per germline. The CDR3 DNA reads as TGTGCCAGCAGTTACTCAGGACTTGGAAACACCATATATTTT. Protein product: CASSYSGLGNTIYF.

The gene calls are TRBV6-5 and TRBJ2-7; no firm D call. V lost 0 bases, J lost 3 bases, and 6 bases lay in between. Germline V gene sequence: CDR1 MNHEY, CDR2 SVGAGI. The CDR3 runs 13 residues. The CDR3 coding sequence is TGTGCCAGCAGTTACTCGAAGAGCTACGAGCAGTACTTC. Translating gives CASSYSKSYEQYF.

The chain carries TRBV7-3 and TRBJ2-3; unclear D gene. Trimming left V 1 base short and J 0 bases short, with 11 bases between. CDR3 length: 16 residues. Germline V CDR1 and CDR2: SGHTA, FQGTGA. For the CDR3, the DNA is TGTGCCAGCAGCTTAATGGGCCCGGGTAGCACAGATACGCAGTATTTT. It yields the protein CASSLMGPGSTDTQYF.

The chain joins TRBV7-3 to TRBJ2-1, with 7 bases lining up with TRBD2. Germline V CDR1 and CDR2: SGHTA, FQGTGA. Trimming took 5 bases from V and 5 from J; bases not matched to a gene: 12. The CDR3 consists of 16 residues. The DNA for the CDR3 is TGTGCCAGCAGCCCCAACCGTGCGGGGGTGGACAATGAGCAGTTCTTC. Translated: CASSPNRAGVDNEQFF.

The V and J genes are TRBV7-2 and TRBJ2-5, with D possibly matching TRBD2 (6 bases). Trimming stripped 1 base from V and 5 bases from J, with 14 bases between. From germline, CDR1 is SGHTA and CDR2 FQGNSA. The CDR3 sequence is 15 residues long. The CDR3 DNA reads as TGTGCCAGCAGCTTAGTGGAGGGACGGCTGGAGACCCAGTACTTC. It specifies CASSLVEGRLETQYF.